One sample yielded the 21 T cell receptor beta chains listed below, sequenced in a study of graft-versus-host responses after intestinal transplantation. Measured with immunoSEQ multiplex PCR; TCRdb has only the in-frame clones, and not every one. The sample has 80,000 to 100,000 clones, around 92% seen once. For these TCRs, the target antigens are not known. The input for sequencing was unstimulated CD8+ T cells sorted from spleen or lymph node cells, taken before transplant. All receptors come from a human donor who was the organ donor for an intestinal transplant.

The chain employs TRBV11-2 and TRBJ1-4; no definite D call. The germline CDR1 and CDR2 sequences are SGHAT and FQNNGV. The CDR3 consists of 19 residues. The V end lost 0 bases, the J end lost 2 bases, and 19 bases lay between the germline ends. DNA for the CDR3: TGTGCCAGCAGCTTAGACGTGTGGGGTGGAGGGAACACTAATGAAAAACTGTTTTTT. The encoded protein is CASSLDVWGGGNTNEKLFF.

This chain links TRBV28 with TRBJ2-3; 10 bases agree with TRBD2. V lost 5 bases to trimming and J lost 6 bases; unmatched junction nucleotides: 5. The CDR3 consists of 14 residues. In germline, CDR1 is MDHEN, CDR2 SYDVKM. CDR3 sequence: CASSPAGGGDTQYF. The CDR3 DNA reads TGTGCCAGCAGTCCAGCGGGAGGGGGGGATACGCAGTATTTT.

CDR3 sequence reads: CASSNTGGLSYNEQFF. CDR3 DNA sequence: TGTGCCAGCAGCAATACAGGGGGACTCTCCTACAATGAGCAGTTCTTC. The chain links TRBV9 to TRBJ2-1; TRBD1 matches at 8 bases. The junction had 6 bases not matched to a gene; V was cut back by 4 bases and J by 0 bases. The CDR3 has 16 amino acids. CDR1 is SGDLS, CDR2 YYNGEE, per germline.

This chain links TRBV19 with TRBJ2-5; 12 bases are shared with TRBD1. The CDR3 runs to 15 residues. V gave up 4 bases and J gave up 1 base; unmatched junction bases: 1. Germline CDR1 LNHDA, CDR2 SQIVND (reference sequence). The CDR3 DNA is TGTGCCAGTAGTACGGGACAGGGGGCCCAAGAGACCCAGTACTTC. This encodes CASSTGQGAQETQYF. The full variable domain, in which reference TRBV19 and TRBJ2-5 provide the parts outside the CDR3, is DGGITQSPKYLFRKEGQNVTLSCEQNLNHDAMYWYRQDPGQGLRLIYYSQIVNDFQKGDIAEGYSVSREKKESFPLTVTSAQKNPTAFYLCASSTGQGAQETQYFGPGTRLLVL.

V usage is TRBV6-5 and J usage is TRBJ2-2, with unresolved D. Per germline, CDR1 MNHEY and CDR2 SVGAGI. The ends were cut back, 5 bases at V and 0 bases at J, with 10 bases in the middle. The CDR3 covers 15 residues. The CDR3 region is CASSGRFPNTGELFF. The CDR3 nucleotides are TGTGCCAGCAGTGGTAGATTTCCGAACACCGGGGAGCTGTTTTTT.

The chain uses TRBV6-5 and TRBJ1-5; TRBD1 might be the D (5 bases). The V gene lost 5 bases and the J gene lost 0 bases, with 11 bases spanning the gap. Germline V gene sequence: CDR1 MNHEY, CDR2 SVGAGI. The CDR3 contains 15 residues. The CDR3 coding sequence is TGTGCCAGCAGTGCCACAGGTTATAGCAATCAGCCCCAGCATTTT. It translates to CASSATGYSNQPQHF.

The V call is TRBV19, the J call TRBJ1-1; a weak D match, TRBD1 (6 bases). This CDR3 is 15 amino acids long. CDR1 LNHDA and CDR2 SQIVND come from the germline V gene (reference sequence). V lost 4 bases, J lost 5 bases, and 17 bases lay in between. The CDR3 bases are TGTGCCAGTAGTAATAATCTCAGGGGTAAGACTGAAGCTTTCTTT. Encoded protein: CASSNNLRGKTEAFF.

The CDR3 DNA reads as TGTGCCAGCAGCTTAGCTACCCAGTACTTC. Its translation: CASSLATQYF. The rearrangement joins TRBV11-2 to TRBJ2-5; D call uncertain. Germline V gene sequence: CDR1 SGHAT, CDR2 FQNNGV. The ends were cut back, 1 base at V and 8 bases at J, with 2 bases in the middle. CDR3 size: 10 residues.

The rearrangement joins TRBV13 to TRBJ2-5; 9 nucleotides line up with TRBD2. The end of the DNA fits TRBJ2-7 better, so the J call may be wrong. The germline V gene encodes CDR1 PRHDT and CDR2 FYEKMQ (reference sequence). This CDR3 spans 19 amino acids. The CDR3 reads CASSSTTALGIAGAYEQYF. For the CDR3, the DNA is TGTGCCAGCAGCTCGACGACAGCGCTGGGGATAGCGGGAGCCTACGAGCAGTACTTC.

The gene calls are TRBV29-1 and TRBJ1-1; no clear D. Looked up from germline, CDR1 is SQVTM and CDR2 is ANQGSEA. CDR3 length equals 14 residues. V was shortened by 0 bases and J by 1 base, with 9 bases between the two germline ends. The CDR3 nucleotides are TGCAGCGTTGAAGATCTTAACTGGAACACTGAAGCTTTCTTT. This translates into CSVEDLNWNTEAFF.

The chain carries TRBV28 and TRBJ2-7; D may be TRBD1 (6 bases). CDR1 and CDR2 (germline): MDHEN, SYDVKM. V lost 5 bases, J lost 2 bases, and 13 bases lay in between. CDR3 length: 14 amino acids. The CDR3 bases are TGTGCCAGCAGTCCTCAGGGGTGGACCTACGAGCAGTACTTC. It encodes CASSPQGWTYEQYF.

V gene TRBV5-1 combines with J gene TRBJ1-3; 8 bases are a match to TRBD1. After removal of 4 bases from V and 1 base from J, the junction contained 7 bases not matched to a gene. This CDR3 comprises 16 residues. CDR1 is SGHRS, CDR2 YFSETQ, per germline. The CDR3 nucleotides read TGCGCCAGCAGCGAAGGACAGGGTTTGTCTGGAAACACCATATATTTT. Translated: CASSEGQGLSGNTIYF. Full variable domain (rest looked up from reference TRBV5-1 and TRBJ1-3): KAGVTQTPRYLIKTRGQQVTLSCSPISGHRSVSWYQQTPGQGLQFLFEYFSETQRNKGNFPGRFSGRQFSNSRSEMNVSTLELGDSALYLCASSEGQGLSGNTIYFGEGSWLTVV.

This chain joins TRBV6-1 and TRBJ2-5; maybe TRBD1 (6 bases). With 7 bases removed from V and 5 bases from J, the gap between germline ends came to 14 bases. This CDR3 has 13 residues. Per the germline V gene, CDR1 is MNHNS and CDR2 is SASEGT. DNA for the CDR3: TGTGCCAGCATCCCACAGGGTGGGGAGACCCAGTACTTC. Residues: CASIPQGGETQYF.

This chain links TRBV7-9 with TRBJ2-3, with a weak D call TRBD2 (6 bases). There are 17 residues in the CDR3. Germline V lookup: CDR1 SEHNR, CDR2 FQNEAQ (reference sequence). Deletions cut 1 base from V and 2 bases from J, with 16 bases between. CDR3 bases: TGTGCCAGCAGCTTAGATATGACTAGTGGGAACACAGATACGCAGTATTTT. Translation: CASSLDMTSGNTDTQYF.

The CDR3 is CASSLGSLAGGEETQYF. As DNA, the CDR3 is TGTGCCAGCAGCTTGGGCAGCCTAGCGGGGGGGGAAGAGACCCAGTACTTC. The chain uses TRBV5-4 and TRBJ2-5, with 12 positions matching TRBD2. This CDR3 has 17 amino acids. Per germline, CDR1 SGHNT and CDR2 YYREEE (reference sequence). Germline trimming cut 0 bases from V and 3 bases from J; bases unmatched to any gene: 6.

The rearrangement joins TRBV5-1 to TRBJ2-1; maybe TRBD2 (6 bases). Trimming took off 3 bases at V and 8 bases at J, with 12 bases between the two ends. Germline V gene sequence: CDR1 SGHRS, CDR2 YFSETQ. CDR3 size: 13 residues. The chain's CDR3 is CASSSGGIDEQFF. CDR3 nucleotides: TGCGCCAGCAGCTCTGGCGGGATTGATGAGCAGTTCTTC.

The rearrangement joins TRBV7-9 to TRBJ1-3; TRBD1 matches 8 bases. This CDR3 contains 15 residues. Per the germline V gene, CDR1 is SEHNR and CDR2 is FQNEAQ (reference sequence). The J segment lost 6 bases and the V segment lost 2 bases, leaving 6 bases of the junction unmatched. The CDR3 DNA is TGTGCCAGCAGCTTACGGGGGACAGGACTAAACACCATATATTTT. Protein sequence: CASSLRGTGLNTIYF.

The chain couples TRBV19 to TRBJ1-2; weak D call: TRBD1 (5 bases). The V gene's germline CDR1 is LNHDA and CDR2 SQIVND (reference sequence). This CDR3 contains 14 residues. Trimming took 3 bases from V and 4 from J, leaving 12 bases between them. The DNA for the CDR3 is TGTGCCAGTAGTATTGGGCAGGGATTCTATGGCTACACCTTC. Its translation: CASSIGQGFYGYTF.

As regards this clone: An end of the junction differs from the germline gene, which may be a read error. This chain connects TRBV13 to TRBJ2-5; 9 nucleotides align to TRBD2. The CDR3 consists of 14 residues. CDR1 is PRHDT and CDR2 is FYEKMQ in the germline V gene (reference sequence). As DNA, the CDR3 is TGTGCCAGCAGACCCGCGGGGGGGCAAGAGGCCCAGTACTTC. Its protein is CASRPAGGQEAQYF. The whole variable domain, remainder taken from reference TRBV13 and TRBJ2-5, is AAGVIQSPRHLIKEKRETATLKCYPIPRHDTVYWYQQGPGQDPQFLISFYEKMQSDKGSIPDRFSAQQFSDYHSELNMSSLELGDSALYFCASRPAGGQEAQYFGPGTRLLVL.

As regards this clone: An end of the junction does not agree with germline; a read error may underlie this. CDR3 residues: CASSLGQRRETQYF. The CDR3 bases are TGTGCCAGCAGCCTAGGACAGAGGAGGGAGACCCAGTACTTC. The J gene is TRBJ2-5, the V gene TRBV13; maybe TRBD1 (6 bases). This CDR3 is built from 14 residues. Germline V gene data show CDR1 as PRHDT and CDR2 as FYEKMQ (reference sequence).

This clone was observed a handful of times. This chain links TRBV2 with TRBJ1-2; no firm D call. Germline V CDR1 and CDR2: SNHLY, FYNNEI. This CDR3 region has 13 residues. Trimming cost V 6 bases and J 2 bases, with 10 bases left between them. The CDR3 region has the DNA TGTGCCAGCAGCGACAAGGTCAACTATGGCTACACCTTC. Protein product: CASSDKVNYGYTF.